This T cell receptor beta chain originates from a study of Graves' ophthalmopathy and Graves' hyperthyroidism. Overall study findings and caveats: Blood contained most expanded thyroid clonotypes exceeding 0.001 frequency.

Losses at the gene ends were 6 bases for V and 2 bases for J; bases not matched to a gene: 6. The CDR3 has 14 residues. The sample holds many counts of this clonotype. Its target is unknown. The TCR beta CDR3 regions underwent amplification from RNA transcripts. HTBI-primed RT-PCR formed the first round, and a multiplex PCR formed the second. TCRdb reprocessed the multiplex PCR reads with MiXCR, giving one entry per CDR3 protein. Of around 400,000 distinct CDR3 sequences listed, roughly 21% are singletons. It was on clinical symptoms, serum thyroxine, TRAb, thyroid ultrasound and orbital computed tomography that diagnosis relied.

What was sequenced was peripheral blood. V is TRBV12-3 or TRBV12-4 and J is TRBJ2-7, with 8 bases matching TRBD2. The clonotype originates from a woman aged 18-29 years with stable Graves' hyperthyroidism. The DNA of the CDR3 is TGTGCCAGCAGCCGGAGCGGGAGCACCTACGAGCAGTACTTC. Its protein is CASSRSGSTYEQYF.